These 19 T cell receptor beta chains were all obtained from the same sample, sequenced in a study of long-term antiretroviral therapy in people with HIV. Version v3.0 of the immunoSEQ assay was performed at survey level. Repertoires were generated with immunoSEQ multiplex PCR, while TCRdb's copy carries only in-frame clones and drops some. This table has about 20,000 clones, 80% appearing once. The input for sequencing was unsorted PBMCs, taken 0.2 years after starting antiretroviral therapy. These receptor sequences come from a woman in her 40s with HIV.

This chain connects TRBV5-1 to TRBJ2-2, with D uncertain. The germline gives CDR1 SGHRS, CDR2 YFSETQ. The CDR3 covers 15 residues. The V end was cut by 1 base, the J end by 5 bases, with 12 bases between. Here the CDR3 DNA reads TGCGCCAGCAGCTTGCAAACGGTAGAAACCGGGGAGCTGTTTTTT. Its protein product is CASSLQTVETGELFF.

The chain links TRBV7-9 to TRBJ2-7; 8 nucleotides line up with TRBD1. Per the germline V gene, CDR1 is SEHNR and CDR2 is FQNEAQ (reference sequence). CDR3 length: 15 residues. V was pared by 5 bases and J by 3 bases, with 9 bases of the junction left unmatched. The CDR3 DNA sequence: TGTGCCAGCAGCCACAAGGGGACAGGTTACTACGAGCAGTACTTC. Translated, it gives CASSHKGTGYYEQYF.

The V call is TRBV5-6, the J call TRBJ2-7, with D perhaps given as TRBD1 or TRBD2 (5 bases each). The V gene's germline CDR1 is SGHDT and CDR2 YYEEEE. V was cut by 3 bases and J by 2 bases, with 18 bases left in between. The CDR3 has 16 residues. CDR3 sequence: CASSSISGTQAYEQYF. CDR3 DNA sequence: TGTGCCAGCAGCTCCATCTCCGGGACCCAAGCCTACGAGCAGTACTTC.

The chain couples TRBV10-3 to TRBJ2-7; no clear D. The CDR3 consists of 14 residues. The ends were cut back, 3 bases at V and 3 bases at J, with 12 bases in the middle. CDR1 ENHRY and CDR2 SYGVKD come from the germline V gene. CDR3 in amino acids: CAISDTQSYYEQYF. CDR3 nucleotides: TGTGCCATCAGTGACACCCAGAGCTACTACGAGCAGTACTTC.

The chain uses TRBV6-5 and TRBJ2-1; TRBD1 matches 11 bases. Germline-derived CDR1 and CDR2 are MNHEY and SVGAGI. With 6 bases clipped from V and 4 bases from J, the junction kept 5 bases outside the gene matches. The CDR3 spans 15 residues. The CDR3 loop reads CASSRGTGGYNEQFF. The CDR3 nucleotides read TGTGCCAGCAGCCGCGGGACAGGGGGATACAATGAGCAGTTCTTC.

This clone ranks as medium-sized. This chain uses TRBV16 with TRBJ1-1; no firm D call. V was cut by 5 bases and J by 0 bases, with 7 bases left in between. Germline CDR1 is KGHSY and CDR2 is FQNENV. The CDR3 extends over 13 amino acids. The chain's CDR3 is CASSVFLNTEAFF. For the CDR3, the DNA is TGTGCCAGCAGCGTGTTCTTGAACACTGAAGCTTTCTTT.

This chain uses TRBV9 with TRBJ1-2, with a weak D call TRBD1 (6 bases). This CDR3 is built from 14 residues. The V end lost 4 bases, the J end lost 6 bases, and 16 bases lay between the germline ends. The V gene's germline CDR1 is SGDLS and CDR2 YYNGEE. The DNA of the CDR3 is TGTGCCAGCAGCCCAAACAGGGAGGGGGATGGCTACACCTTC. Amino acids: CASSPNREGDGYTF.

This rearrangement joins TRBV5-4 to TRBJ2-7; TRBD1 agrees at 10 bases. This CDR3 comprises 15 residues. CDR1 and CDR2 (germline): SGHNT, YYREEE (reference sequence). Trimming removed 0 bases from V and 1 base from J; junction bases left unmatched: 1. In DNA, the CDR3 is TGTGCCAGCAGCTTGGAGGGACAGGGGTCCTACGAGCAGTACTTC. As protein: CASSLEGQGSYEQYF.

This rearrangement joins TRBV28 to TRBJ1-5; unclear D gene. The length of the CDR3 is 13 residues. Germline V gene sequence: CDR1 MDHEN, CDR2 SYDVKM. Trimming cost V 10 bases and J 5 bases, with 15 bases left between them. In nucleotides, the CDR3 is TGTGCCACCCAGCGGACTGGGTATCAGCCCCAGCATTTT. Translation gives CATQRTGYQPQHF.

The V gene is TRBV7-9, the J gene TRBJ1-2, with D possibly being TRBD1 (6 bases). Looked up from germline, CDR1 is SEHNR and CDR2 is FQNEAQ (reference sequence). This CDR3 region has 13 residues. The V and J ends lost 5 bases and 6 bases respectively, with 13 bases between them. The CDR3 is CASSPWTVDGYTF. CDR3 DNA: TGTGCCAGCAGCCCATGGACAGTTGATGGCTACACCTTC.

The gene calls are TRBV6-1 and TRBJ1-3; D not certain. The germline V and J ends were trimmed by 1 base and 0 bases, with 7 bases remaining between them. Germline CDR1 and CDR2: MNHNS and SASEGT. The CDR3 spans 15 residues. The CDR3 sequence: CASSEESDSGNTIYF. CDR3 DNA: TGTGCCAGCAGTGAAGAGTCAGACTCTGGAAACACCATATATTTT.

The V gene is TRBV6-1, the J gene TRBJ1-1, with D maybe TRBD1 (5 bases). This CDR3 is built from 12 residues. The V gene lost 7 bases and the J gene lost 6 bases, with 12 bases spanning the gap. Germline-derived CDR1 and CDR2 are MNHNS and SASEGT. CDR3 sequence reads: CASKGEEAEAFF. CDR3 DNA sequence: TGTGCCAGCAAAGGGGAAGAGGCTGAAGCTTTCTTT.

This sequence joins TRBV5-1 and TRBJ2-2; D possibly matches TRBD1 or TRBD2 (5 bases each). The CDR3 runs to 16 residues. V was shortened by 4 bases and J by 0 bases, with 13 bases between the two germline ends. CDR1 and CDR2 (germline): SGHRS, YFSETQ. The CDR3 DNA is TGCGCCAGCAGCCAAGCCGGGACCTCGAACACCGGGGAGCTGTTTTTT. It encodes CASSQAGTSNTGELFF.

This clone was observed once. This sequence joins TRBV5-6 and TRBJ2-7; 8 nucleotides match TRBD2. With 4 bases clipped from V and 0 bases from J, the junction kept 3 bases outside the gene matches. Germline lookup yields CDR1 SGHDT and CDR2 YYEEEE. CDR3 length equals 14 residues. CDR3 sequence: CASSRTSGSYEQYF. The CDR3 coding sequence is TGTGCCAGCAGCAGAACTAGCGGCTCCTACGAGCAGTACTTC.

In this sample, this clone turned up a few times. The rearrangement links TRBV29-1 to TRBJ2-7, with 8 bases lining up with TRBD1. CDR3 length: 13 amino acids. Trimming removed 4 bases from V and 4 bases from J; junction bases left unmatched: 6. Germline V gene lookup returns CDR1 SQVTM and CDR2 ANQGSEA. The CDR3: CSVVAGGGYEQYF. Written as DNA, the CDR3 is TGCAGCGTTGTGGCAGGGGGCGGATACGAGCAGTACTTC.

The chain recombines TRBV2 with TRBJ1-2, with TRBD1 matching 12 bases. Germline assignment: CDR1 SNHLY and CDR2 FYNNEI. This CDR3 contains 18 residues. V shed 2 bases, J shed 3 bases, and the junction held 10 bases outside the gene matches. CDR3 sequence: CASSEWGTGGVYYYGYTF. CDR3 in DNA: TGTGCCAGCAGTGAATGGGGGACAGGGGGCGTCTATTACTATGGCTACACCTTC. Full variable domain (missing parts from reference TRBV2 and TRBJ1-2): EPEVTQTPSHQVTQMGQEVILRCVPISNHLYFYWYRQILGQKVEFLVSFYNNEISEKSEIFDDQFSVERPDGSNFTLKIRSTKLEDSAMYFCASSEWGTGGVYYYGYTFGSGTRLTVV.

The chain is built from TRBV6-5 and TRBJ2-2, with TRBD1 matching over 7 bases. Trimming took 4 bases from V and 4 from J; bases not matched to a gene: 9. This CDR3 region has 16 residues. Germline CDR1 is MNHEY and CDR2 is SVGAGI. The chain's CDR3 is CASSFLRQGTTGELFF. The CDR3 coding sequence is TGTGCCAGCAGTTTTCTTCGACAGGGTACCACCGGGGAGCTGTTTTTT.

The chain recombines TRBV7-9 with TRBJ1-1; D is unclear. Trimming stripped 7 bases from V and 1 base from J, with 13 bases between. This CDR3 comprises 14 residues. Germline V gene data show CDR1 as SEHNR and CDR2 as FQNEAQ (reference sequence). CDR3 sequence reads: CASKDGVANTEAFF. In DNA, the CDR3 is TGTGCCAGCAAGGACGGAGTTGCGAACACTGAAGCTTTCTTT.

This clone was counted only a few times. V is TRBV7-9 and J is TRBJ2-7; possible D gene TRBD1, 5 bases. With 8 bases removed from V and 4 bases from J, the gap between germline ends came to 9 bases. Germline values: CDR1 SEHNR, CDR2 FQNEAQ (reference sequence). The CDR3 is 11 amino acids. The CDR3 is CASLRGYEQYF. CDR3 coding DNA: TGTGCCAGCTTAAGGGGATACGAGCAGTACTTC.